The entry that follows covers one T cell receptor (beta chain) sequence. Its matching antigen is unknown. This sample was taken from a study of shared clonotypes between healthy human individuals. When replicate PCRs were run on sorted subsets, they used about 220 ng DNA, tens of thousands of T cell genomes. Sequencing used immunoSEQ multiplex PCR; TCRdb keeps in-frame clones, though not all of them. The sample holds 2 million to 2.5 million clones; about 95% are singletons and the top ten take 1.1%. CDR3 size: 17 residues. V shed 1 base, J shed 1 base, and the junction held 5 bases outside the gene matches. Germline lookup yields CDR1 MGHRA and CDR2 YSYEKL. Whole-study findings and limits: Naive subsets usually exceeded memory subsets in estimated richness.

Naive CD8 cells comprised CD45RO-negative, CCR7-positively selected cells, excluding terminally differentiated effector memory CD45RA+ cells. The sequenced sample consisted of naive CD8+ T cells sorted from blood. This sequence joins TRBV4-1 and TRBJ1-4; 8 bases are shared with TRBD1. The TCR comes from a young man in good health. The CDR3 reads CASSQGQGLITNEKLFF. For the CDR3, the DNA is TGCGCCAGCAGCCAAGGACAGGGGCTGATAACTAATGAAAAACTGTTTTTT.